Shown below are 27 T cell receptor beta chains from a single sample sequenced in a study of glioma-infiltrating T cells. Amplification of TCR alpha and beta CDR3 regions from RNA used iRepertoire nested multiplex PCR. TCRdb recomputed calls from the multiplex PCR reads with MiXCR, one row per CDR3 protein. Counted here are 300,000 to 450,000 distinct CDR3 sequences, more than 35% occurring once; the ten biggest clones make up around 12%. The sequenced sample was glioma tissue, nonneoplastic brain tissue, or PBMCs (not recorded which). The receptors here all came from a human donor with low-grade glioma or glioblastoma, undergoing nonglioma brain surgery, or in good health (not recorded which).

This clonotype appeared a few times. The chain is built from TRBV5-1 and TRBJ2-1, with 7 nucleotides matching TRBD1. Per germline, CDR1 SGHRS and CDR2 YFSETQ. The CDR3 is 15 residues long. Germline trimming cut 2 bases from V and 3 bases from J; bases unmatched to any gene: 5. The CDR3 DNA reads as TGCGCCAGCAGCTTATATGGACAGGTCTACAATGAGCAGTTCTTC. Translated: CASSLYGQVYNEQFF.

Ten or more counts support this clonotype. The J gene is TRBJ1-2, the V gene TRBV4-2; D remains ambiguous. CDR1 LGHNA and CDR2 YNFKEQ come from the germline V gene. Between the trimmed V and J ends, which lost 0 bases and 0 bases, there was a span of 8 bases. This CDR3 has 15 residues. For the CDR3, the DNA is TGTGCCAGCAGCCAAGATCCTACAGCTAACTATGGCTACACCTTC. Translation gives CASSQDPTANYGYTF.

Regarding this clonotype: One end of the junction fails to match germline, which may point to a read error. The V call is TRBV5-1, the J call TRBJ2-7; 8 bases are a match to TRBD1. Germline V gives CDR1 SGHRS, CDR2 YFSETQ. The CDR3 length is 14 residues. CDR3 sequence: CASSLQGDRYEQYF. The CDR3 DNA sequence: TGTGCCAGCAGCTTACAGGGGGATCGCTACGAGCAGTACTTC. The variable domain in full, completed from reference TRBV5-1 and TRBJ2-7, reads KAGVTQTPRYLIKTRGQQVTLSCSPISGHRSVSWYQQTPGQGLQFLFEYFSETQRNKGNFPGRFSGRQFSNSRSEMNVSTLELGDSALYLCASSLQGDRYEQYFGPGTRLTVT.

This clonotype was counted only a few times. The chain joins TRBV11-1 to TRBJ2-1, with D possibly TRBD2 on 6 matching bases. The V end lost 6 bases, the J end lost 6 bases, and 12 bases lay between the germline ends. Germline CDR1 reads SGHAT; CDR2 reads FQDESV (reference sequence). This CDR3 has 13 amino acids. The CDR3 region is CASSSGTFNEQFF. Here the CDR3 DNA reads TGTGCCAGCAGTTCGGGGACTTTCAATGAGCAGTTCTTC.

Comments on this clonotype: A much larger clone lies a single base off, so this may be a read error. DNA of the CDR3: TGTGCCAGCAGTTTGGGGGGGGGAAGAGTCGGCCAGCACTTC. Translating gives CASSLGGGRVGQHF. The gene calls are TRBV27 and TRBJ2-5; 7 nucleotides agree with TRBD2. The germline gives CDR1 MNHEY, CDR2 SMNVEV (reference sequence). There are 14 residues in the CDR3.

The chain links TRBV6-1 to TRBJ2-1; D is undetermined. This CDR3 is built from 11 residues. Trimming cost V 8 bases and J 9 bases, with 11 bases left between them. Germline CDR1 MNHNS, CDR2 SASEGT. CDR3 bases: TGTGCCAGCCGGGCCTACGGTGAGCAGTTCTTC. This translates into CASRAYGEQFF.

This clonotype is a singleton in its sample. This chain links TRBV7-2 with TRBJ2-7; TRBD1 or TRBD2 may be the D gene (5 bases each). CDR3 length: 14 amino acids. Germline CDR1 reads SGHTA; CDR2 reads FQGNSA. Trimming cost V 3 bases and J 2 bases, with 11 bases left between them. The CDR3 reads CASSFDLGPYEQYF. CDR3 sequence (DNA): TGTGCCAGCAGCTTCGACCTGGGACCCTACGAGCAGTACTTC.

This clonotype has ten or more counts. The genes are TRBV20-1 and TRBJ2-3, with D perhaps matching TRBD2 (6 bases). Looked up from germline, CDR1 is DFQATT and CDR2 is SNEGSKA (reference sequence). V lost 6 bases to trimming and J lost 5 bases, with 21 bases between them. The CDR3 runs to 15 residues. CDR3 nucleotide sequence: TGCAGTGCCCCTCCCCCTAGCGCTCGGGAAGATACGCAGTATTTT. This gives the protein CSAPPPSAREDTQYF.

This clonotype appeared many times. Here the CDR3 reads CASSFGAAYEQYF. The CDR3, as DNA: TGTGCCAGCAGTTTCGGGGCGGCCTACGAGCAGTACTTC. The J gene is TRBJ2-7, the V gene TRBV27, with D perhaps given as TRBD1 or TRBD2 (5 bases each). CDR1 MNHEY and CDR2 SMNVEV come from the germline V gene (reference sequence). The CDR3 is 13 amino acids. Trimming left V 3 bases short and J 2 bases short, with 8 bases between.

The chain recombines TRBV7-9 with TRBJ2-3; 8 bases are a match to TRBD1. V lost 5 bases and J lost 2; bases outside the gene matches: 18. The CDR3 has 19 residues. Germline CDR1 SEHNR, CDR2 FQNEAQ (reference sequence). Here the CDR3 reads CASSLIFETGVRITDTQYF. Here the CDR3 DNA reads TGTGCCAGCAGCCTCATTTTCGAGACAGGGGTTAGAATCACAGATACGCAGTATTTT.

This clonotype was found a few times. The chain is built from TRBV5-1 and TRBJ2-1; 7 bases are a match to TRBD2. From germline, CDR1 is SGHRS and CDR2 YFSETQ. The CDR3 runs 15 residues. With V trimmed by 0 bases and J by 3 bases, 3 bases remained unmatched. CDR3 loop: CASSLASGFYNEQFF. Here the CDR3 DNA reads TGCGCCAGCAGCTTGGCTAGCGGCTTCTACAATGAGCAGTTCTTC.

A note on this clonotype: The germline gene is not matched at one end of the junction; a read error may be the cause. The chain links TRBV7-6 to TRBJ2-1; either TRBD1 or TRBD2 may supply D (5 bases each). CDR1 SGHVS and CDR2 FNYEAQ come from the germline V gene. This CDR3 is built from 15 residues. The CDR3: CASSFAGTGDNEQFF. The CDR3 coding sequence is TGTGCTAGCAGCTTCGCAGGGACGGGCGACAATGAGCAGTTCTTC.

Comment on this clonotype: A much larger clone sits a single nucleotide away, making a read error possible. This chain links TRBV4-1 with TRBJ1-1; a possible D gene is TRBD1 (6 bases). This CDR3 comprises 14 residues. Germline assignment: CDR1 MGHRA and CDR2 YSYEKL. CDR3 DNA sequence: TGCGCCAGCAGCCAGCAGGGGCCGAACACTGAAGCTATCTTT. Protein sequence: CASSQQGPNTEAIF.

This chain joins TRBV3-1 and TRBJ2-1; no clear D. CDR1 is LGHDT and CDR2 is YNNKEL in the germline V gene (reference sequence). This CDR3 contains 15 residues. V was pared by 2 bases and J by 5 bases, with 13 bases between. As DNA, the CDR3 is TGTGCCAGCAGCCAATTACTACTAATAAACAATGAGCAGTTCTTC. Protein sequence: CASSQLLLINNEQFF.

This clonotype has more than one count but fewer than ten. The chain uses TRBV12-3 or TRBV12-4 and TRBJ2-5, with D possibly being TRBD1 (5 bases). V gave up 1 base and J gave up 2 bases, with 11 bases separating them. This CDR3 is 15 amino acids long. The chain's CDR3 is CASSLDQGFQETQYF. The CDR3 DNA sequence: TGTGCCAGCAGTTTAGATCAGGGCTTTCAAGAGACCCAGTACTTC.

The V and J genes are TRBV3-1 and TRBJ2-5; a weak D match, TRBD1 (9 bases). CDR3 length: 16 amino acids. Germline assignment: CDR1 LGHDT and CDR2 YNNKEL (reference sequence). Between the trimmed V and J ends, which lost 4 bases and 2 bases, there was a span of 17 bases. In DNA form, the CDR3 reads TGTGCCAGCAGCCCGGGACAGGGCGGGGGGCAAGAGACCCAGTACTTC. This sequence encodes CASSPGQGGGQETQYF.

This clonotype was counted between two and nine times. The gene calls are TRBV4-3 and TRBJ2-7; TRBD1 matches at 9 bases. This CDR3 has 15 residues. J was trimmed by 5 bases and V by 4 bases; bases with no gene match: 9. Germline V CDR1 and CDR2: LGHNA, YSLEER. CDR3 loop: CASSPMDRGGDEQYF. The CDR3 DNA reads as TGCGCCAGCAGCCCGATGGACAGGGGAGGTGACGAGCAGTACTTC.

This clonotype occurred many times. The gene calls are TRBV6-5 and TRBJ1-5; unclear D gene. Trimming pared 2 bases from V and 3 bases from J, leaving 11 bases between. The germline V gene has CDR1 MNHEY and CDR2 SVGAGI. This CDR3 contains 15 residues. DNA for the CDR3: TGTGCCAGCAGTTACCAGGCAGGCATCAATCAGCCCCAGCATTTT. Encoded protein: CASSYQAGINQPQHF.

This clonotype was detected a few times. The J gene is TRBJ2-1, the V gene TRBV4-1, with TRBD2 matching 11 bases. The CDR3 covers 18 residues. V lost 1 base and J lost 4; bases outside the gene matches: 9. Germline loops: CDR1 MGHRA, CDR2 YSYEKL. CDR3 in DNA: TGCGCCAGCAGCCAAGGGCTGACGGGACTAGCGGATTACAATGAGCAGTTCTTC. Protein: CASSQGLTGLADYNEQFF.

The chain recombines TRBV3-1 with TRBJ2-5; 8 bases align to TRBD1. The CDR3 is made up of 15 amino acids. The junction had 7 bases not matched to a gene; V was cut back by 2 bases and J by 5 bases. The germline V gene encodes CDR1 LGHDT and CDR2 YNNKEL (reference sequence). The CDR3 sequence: CASSQPYTGGETQYF. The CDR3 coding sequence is TGTGCCAGCAGCCAACCATATACAGGGGGGGAGACCCAGTACTTC.

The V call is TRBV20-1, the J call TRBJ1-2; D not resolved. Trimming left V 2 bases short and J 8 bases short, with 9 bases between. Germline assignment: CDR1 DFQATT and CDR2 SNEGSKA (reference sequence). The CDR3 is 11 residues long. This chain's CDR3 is CSARLGIGYTF. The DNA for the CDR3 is TGCAGTGCTAGATTAGGGATCGGCTACACCTTC.

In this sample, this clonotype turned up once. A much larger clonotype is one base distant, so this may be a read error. The CDR3 loop reads CASGYSPSPSTDTQYF. The CDR3 DNA sequence: TGTGCCAGCGGTTACTCGCCGAGCCCGAGCACAGATACGCAGTATTTT. J is TRBJ2-3 and V is TRBV6-2 or TRBV6-3, with no clear D. The CDR3 is made up of 16 amino acids. The germline V gene encodes CDR1 MNHEY and CDR2 SVGEGT.

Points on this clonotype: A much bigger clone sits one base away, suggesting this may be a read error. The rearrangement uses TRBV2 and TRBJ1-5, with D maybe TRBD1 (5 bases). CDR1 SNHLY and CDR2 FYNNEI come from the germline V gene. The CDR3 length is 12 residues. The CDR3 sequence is CAGSPGYQPQHF. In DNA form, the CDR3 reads TGTGCCGGCAGCCCAGGGTATCAGCCCCAGCATTTT.

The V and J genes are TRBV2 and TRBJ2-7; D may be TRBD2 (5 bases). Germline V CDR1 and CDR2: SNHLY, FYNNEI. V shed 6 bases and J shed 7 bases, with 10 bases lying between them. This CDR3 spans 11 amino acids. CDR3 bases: TGTGCCAGCAGGATGACGGGGGAGCAGTACTTC. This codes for CASRMTGEQYF.

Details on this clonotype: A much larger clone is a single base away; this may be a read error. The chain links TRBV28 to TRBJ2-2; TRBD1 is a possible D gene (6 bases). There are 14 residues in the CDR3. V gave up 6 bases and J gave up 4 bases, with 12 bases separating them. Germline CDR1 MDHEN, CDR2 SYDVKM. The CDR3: CASRAGQSTGELFF. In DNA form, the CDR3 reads TGTGCCAGCAGAGCCGGACAGAGCACCGGGGAGCTGTTTTTT.

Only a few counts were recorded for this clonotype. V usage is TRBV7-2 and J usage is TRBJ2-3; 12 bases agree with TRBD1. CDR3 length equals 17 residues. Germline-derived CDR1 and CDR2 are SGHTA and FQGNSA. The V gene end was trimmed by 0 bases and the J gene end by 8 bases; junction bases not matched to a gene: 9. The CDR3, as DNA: TGTGCCAGCAGCTTAGCGCCGGGACAGGGGGCGTTCGGTACGCAGTATTTT. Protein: CASSLAPGQGAFGTQYF.

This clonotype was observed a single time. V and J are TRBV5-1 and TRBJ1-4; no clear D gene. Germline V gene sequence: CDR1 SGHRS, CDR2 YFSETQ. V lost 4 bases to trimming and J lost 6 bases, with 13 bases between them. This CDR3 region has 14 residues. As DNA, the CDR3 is TGCGCCAGCAGCCTAGGCGGATTTGATGAAAAACTGTTTTTT. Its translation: CASSLGGFDEKLFF.